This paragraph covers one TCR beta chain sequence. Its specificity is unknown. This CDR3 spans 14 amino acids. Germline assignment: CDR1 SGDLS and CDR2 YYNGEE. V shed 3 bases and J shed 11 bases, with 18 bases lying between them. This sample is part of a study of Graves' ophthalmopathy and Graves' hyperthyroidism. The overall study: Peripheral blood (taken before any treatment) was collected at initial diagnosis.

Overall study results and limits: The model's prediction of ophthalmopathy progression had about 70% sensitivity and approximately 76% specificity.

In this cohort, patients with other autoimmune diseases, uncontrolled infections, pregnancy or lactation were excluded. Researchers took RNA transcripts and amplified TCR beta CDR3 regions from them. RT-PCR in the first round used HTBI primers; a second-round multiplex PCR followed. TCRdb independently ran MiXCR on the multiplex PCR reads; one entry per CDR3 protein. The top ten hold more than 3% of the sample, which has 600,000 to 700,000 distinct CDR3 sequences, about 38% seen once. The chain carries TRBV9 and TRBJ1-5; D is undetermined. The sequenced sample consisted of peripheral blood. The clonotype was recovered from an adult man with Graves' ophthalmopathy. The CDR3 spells CASSDSGAEETQHF. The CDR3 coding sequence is TGTGCCAGCAGCGACTCGGGAGCGGAAGAGACCCAGCATTTT.